This T cell receptor beta chain was profiled in a study of blood T cell repertoires in COVID-19. Generated by immunoSEQ multiplex PCR, the TCRdb table keeps only in-frame clones and is missing some. The sample includes 200,000 to 250,000 clones, 85% of them seen just once. CDR3 length: 12 amino acids. Germline V gene sequence: CDR1 SQVTM, CDR2 ANQGSEA. The V end lost 5 bases, the J end lost 5 bases, and 10 bases lay between the germline ends. This sequence was found in a man aged 45-65 years who had recovered from COVID-19. Sequencing was carried out using peripheral blood. The V and J genes are TRBV29-1 and TRBJ2-1; tentatively, D is TRBD1 (6 bases). The CDR3 DNA reads TGCAGCGTTACCGACAGGAACAATGAGCAGTTCTTC. It translates to CSVTDRNNEQFF.